Below, 19 T cell receptor beta chains from the same sample are listed, as sequenced in a study of post-analysis software for immune sequencing data. Antigens for these TCRs are unknown. Study observations and caveats: Compared with controls, patients had more of roughly five TRBV segments, including TRBV5-6, TRBV5-1 and TRBV20-1.

Unique molecular identifiers tagged the TCR beta cDNA libraries. Each CDR3 protein gets one entry after TCRdb re-called the PCR reads with MiXCR. The sample carries 650,000 to 900,000 distinct CDR3 sequences, approximately 44% recorded once. The sample comprised blood. The receptors were gathered from a girl between 10 and 17 years old with multiple sclerosis.

A few counts support this clonotype. The chain carries TRBV12-3 or TRBV12-4 and TRBJ1-2; 9 nucleotides match TRBD1. This CDR3 contains 16 residues. With 5 bases clipped from V and 4 bases from J, the junction kept 11 bases outside the gene matches. In nucleotides, the CDR3 is TGTGCCAGCAGTGTTGGCGGGGGACAGGGTCGCTATGGCTACACCTTC. It yields the protein CASSVGGGQGRYGYTF.

The chain uses TRBV6-1 and TRBJ2-5; tentatively, D is TRBD1 (5 bases). CDR3 length: 14 residues. Germline-derived CDR1 and CDR2 are MNHNS and SASEGT. V shed 7 bases and J shed 2 bases, with 14 bases lying between them. CDR3 region: CASIREGDQETQYF. DNA for the CDR3: TGTGCCAGCATCAGGGAAGGGGATCAAGAGACCCAGTACTTC.

This clonotype was recorded a few times. The gene calls are TRBV29-1 and TRBJ2-1, with 7 bases lining up with TRBD1. Germline CDR1 reads SQVTM; CDR2 reads ANQGSEA. Trimming at V came to 7 bases and at J to 9 bases, leaving 9 bases not matched to a gene. The CDR3 has 12 amino acids. CDR3 in DNA: TGCAGCGACCGACAGGGTACCGGTGAGCAGTTCTTC. Its translation: CSDRQGTGEQFF.

This rearrangement joins TRBV27 to TRBJ1-5; no firm D call. CDR3 length equals 13 residues. The V gene's germline CDR1 is MNHEY and CDR2 SMNVEV (reference sequence). Trimming stripped 0 bases from V and 4 bases from J, with 4 bases between. The CDR3 DNA follows: TGTGCCAGCAGTTTATCCCAGAATCAGCCCCAGCATTTT. Protein: CASSLSQNQPQHF.

The genes are TRBV4-2 and TRBJ2-5, with D uncertain. Trimming took off 0 bases at V and 7 bases at J, with 9 bases between the two ends. CDR1 is LGHNA and CDR2 is YNFKEQ in the germline V gene. The CDR3 covers 13 residues. The CDR3, as DNA: TGTGCCAGCAGCCAAGAATTGACGGGGACCCAGTACTTC. Amino acids: CASSQELTGTQYF.

This chain joins TRBV12-5 and TRBJ2-3; the D gene is possibly TRBD2 (6 bases). V was clipped by 8 bases and J by 3 bases, with 12 bases between them. This CDR3 region has 13 residues. The V gene's germline CDR1 is LGHNT and CDR2 FRNRAP. The CDR3 DNA follows: TGTGCTAGTATGTCACGGGAGACAGATACGCAGTATTTT. Translated, it gives CASMSRETDTQYF.

CDR3: CSAREGIGNQPQHF. The CDR3 DNA sequence: TGCAGTGCTAGAGAGGGTATTGGCAATCAGCCCCAGCATTTT. V usage is TRBV20-1 and J usage is TRBJ1-5, with D uncertain. Germline loops: CDR1 DFQATT, CDR2 SNEGSKA (reference sequence). The CDR3 consists of 14 residues. V was cut by 0 bases and J by 2 bases, with 8 bases left in between.

This chain joins TRBV6-1 and TRBJ2-7, with 8 positions matching TRBD1. The germline V gene encodes CDR1 MNHNS and CDR2 SASEGT. This CDR3 comprises 17 residues. V dropped 7 bases and J dropped 2; count of bases not matched to a gene: 16. CDR3 bases: TGTGCCAGCACCCCATGGATCGAGACAGGGGTGACCTACGAGCAGTACTTC. Protein sequence: CASTPWIETGVTYEQYF.

J is TRBJ1-6 and V is TRBV5-8, with TRBD1 matching 8 bases. The CDR3 loop spans 15 amino acids. CDR1 is SGHTS and CDR2 is YDEGEE in the germline V gene. V trimming: 6 bases; J trimming: 6 bases; junction bases outside the gene matches: 8. The CDR3 region is CASTAGQAPNSPLHF. CDR3 coding DNA: TGTGCCAGCACCGCGGGACAGGCGCCTAATTCACCCCTCCACTTT.

As concerns this clonotype: A junction boundary mismatches the germline segment, possibly from a read error. CDR3 loop: CASSQGVEQVF. For the CDR3, the DNA is TGCGCCAGCAGCCAAGGGGTTGAGCAGGTCTTC. This sequence joins TRBV4-1 and TRBJ2-1; D not certain. Germline values: CDR1 MGHRA, CDR2 YSYEKL. The CDR3 consists of 11 residues.

The gene calls are TRBV25-1 and TRBJ2-7, with unresolved D. The V end was cut by 3 bases, the J end by 2 bases, with 8 bases between. Germline V gene sequence: CDR1 MGHDK, CDR2 SYGVNS. CDR3 length equals 13 residues. CDR3 in DNA: TGTGCCAGCAGTGAGCCCTCGGCCTACGAGCAGTACTTC. Protein product: CASSEPSAYEQYF.

The V gene is TRBV7-2, the J gene TRBJ1-2; 7 nucleotides align to TRBD1. Trimming removed 4 bases from V and 1 base from J; junction bases left unmatched: 3. Germline V gene lookup returns CDR1 SGHTA and CDR2 FQGNSA. This CDR3 region has 14 residues. The CDR3 coding sequence is TGTGCCAGCAGCTCGGACAGGAATAACTATGGCTACACCTTC. This translates into CASSSDRNNYGYTF.

V gene TRBV10-3 combines with J gene TRBJ2-5, with a weak D call TRBD2 (6 bases). Trimming removed 7 bases from V and 0 bases from J, with 12 bases in between. The CDR3 runs 14 residues. The germline CDR1 and CDR2 sequences are ENHRY and SYGVKD. Here the CDR3 DNA reads TGTGCCATCAAGAAGTTAGCGGACCAAGAGACCCAGTACTTC. Amino acids: CAIKKLADQETQYF.

The rearrangement uses TRBV20-1 and TRBJ2-7, with TRBD2 as a possible D gene (5 bases). This CDR3 comprises 17 residues. The V end lost 3 bases, the J end lost 0 bases, and 21 bases lay between the germline ends. Per the germline V gene, CDR1 is DFQATT and CDR2 is SNEGSKA (reference sequence). In DNA form, the CDR3 reads TGCAGTGCTAGCGGTCCCCCGGACTCGCGGAGCTCCTACGAGCAGTACTTC. It specifies CSASGPPDSRSSYEQYF.

This clonotype has a handful of counts. J is TRBJ2-5 and V is TRBV29-1; 7 nucleotides line up with TRBD2. Trimming cost V 4 bases and J 4 bases; bases outside gene matches: 15. The CDR3 totals 16 residues. From germline, CDR1 is SQVTM and CDR2 ANQGSEA. Here the CDR3 DNA reads TGCAGCGTTGTACTCCGGGAGGAAGAAGCGGGAGAGACCCAGTACTTC. Amino acid sequence: CSVVLREEEAGETQYF.

This clonotype was detected a few times. The rearrangement joins TRBV5-1 to TRBJ2-7; D might be TRBD2 (5 bases). The CDR3 sequence is 15 residues long. Looked up from germline, CDR1 is SGHRS and CDR2 is YFSETQ. Trimming left V 3 bases short and J 3 bases short, with 16 bases between. CDR3 region: CASSSESTGDYEQYF. CDR3 bases: TGCGCCAGCAGCTCGGAATCGACCGGGGACTACGAGCAGTACTTC.

This rearrangement joins TRBV29-1 to TRBJ2-3; TRBD2 aligns across 8 bases. The V segment lost 6 bases and the J segment 0 bases; nucleotides outside the gene matches: 2. The length of the CDR3 is 13 residues. CDR1 is SQVTM, CDR2 ANQGSEA, per germline. The CDR3 spells CSVRGGSTDTQYF. The CDR3 DNA is TGCAGCGTCCGGGGGGGCAGCACAGATACGCAGTATTTT.

This chain joins TRBV7-9 and TRBJ2-1; D ambiguous. The CDR3 consists of 12 residues. Germline V lookup: CDR1 SEHNR, CDR2 FQNEAQ (reference sequence). With 4 bases removed from V and 10 bases from J, the gap between germline ends came to 11 bases. This chain's CDR3 is CASSSQSWEQFF. The CDR3 DNA reads as TGTGCCAGCAGCTCGCAAAGTTGGGAGCAGTTCTTC.

As to this clonotype: One junction end does not reproduce the germline sequence, and a read error may be involved. The V and J genes are TRBV7-3 and TRBJ2-1; 15 bases line up with TRBD2. Germline V CDR1 and CDR2: SGHTA, FQGTGA. The CDR3 is 16 residues long. As DNA, the CDR3 is TGCGCCAGCAGCCCCCCGGGACTAGCGGGAGGCTCCGATAAGTTCTTC. This gives the protein CASSPPGLAGGSDKFF.